A selection of T cell receptor beta chains follows, all from one sample in a study of Ad26.COV2.S vaccination and SARS-CoV-2 variants. Method: immunoSEQ multiplex PCR; TCRdb's copy keeps in-frame clones and lacks some. The sample yields about 430,000 clones, 75% to 95% seen once. Sequencing used peripheral blood, obtained in a trial of Ad26.COV2.S vaccine versus placebo. Receptor source: a person between 18 and 65 years old who received the Ad26.COV2.S COVID-19 vaccine or a placebo. Both conserved end residues are part of each CDR3. D genes are given only for firm matches. Size tells how often a clone was seen (once, few, many) or the class of an expanded clone, and some rows leave it out.

>NA|TRBJ1-1|TRBV12-3/TRBV12-4|TRBD1
CASRRDRVTEAFF
TGTGCCAGCCGACGAGACAGGGTCACTGAAGCTTTCTTT
>NA|TRBJ1-1|TRBV5-6|NA
CASSYTTGNTEAFF
TGTGCCAGCAGCTACACGACAGGGAACACTGAAGCTTTCTTT
>NA|TRBJ1-6|TRBV28|NA
CASSTSSYNSPLHF
TGTGCCAGCAGTACGAGCTCCTATAATTCACCCCTCCACTTT
>NA|TRBJ1-2|TRBV7-2|NA
CASSLLGSGTYDF
TGTGCCAGCAGCTTATTGGGGTCCGGGACCTACGACTTC
>NA|TRBJ1-6|TRBV9|TRBD1
CASSSRWDSNSPLHF
TGTGCCAGCAGCAGCCGGTGGGACAGTAATTCACCCCTCCACTTT
>once|TRBJ1-2|TRBV20-1|NA
CSASPNYGYTF
TGCAGTGCTAGCCCGAACTATGGCTACACCTTC
>few|TRBJ2-7|TRBV4-3|TRBD2
CASSQVLAGEWFEQYF
TGCGCCAGCAGCCAGGTACTAGCGGGAGAATGGTTCGAGCAGTACTTC
>NA|TRBJ2-1|TRBV11-2|NA
CASSLGDREAYDGEQFF
TGTGCCAGCAGCTTAGGGGATAGGGAGGCGTACGACGGTGAGCAGTTCTTC
>NA|TRBJ2-7|TRBV2|NA
CASRAGSTSYEQYF
TGTGCCAGCAGGGCGGGATCTACCTCCTACGAGCAGTACTTC
>NA|TRBJ1-1|TRBV28|TRBD1
CASSATGTGLNTEAFF
TGTGCCAGCAGTGCAACCGGGACAGGGCTGAACACTGAAGCTTTCTTT
>NA|TRBJ2-1|TRBV12-3/TRBV12-4|NA
CASSLGLYNEQFF
TGTGCCAGCAGTCTCGGGCTGTACAATGAGCAGTTCTTC
>NA|TRBJ1-2|TRBV6-5|NA
CASSYGGANGYTF
TGTGCCAGCAGTTACGGGGGGGCGAATGGCTACACCTTC
>NA|TRBJ1-4|TRBV9|NA
CASSVGGQINEKLFF
TGTGCCAGCAGCGTAGGAGGACAGATAAATGAAAAACTGTTTTTT
>NA|TRBJ2-5|TRBV5-1|NA
CASSESWQETQYF
TGCGCCAGCAGCGAGTCTTGGCAAGAGACCCAGTACTTC
>few|TRBJ2-7|TRBV2|TRBD2
CASSEREDPYEQYF
TGTGCCAGCAGTGAACGGGAGGACCCCTACGAGCAGTACTTC
>NA|TRBJ1-4|TRBV6-5|TRBD1
CASKGQGVREKLFF
TGTGCCAGTAAGGGACAGGGGGTTAGAGAAAAACTGTTTTTT
>NA|TRBJ2-3|TRBV15|NA
CATSGLRSGGNWTDTQYF
TGTGCCACCAGCGGCCTGAGATCGGGTGGAAACTGGACAGATACGCAGTATTTT
>NA|TRBJ2-2|TRBV9|TRBD2
CASSVEGQREVPGELFF
TGTGCCAGCAGCGTAGAGGGCCAGCGGGAAGTCCCCGGGGAGCTGTTTTTT
>NA|TRBJ1-1|TRBV7-9|NA
CASSLRRNTEAFF
TGTGCCAGCAGCTTAAGGCGGAACACTGAAGCTTTCTTT
>NA|TRBJ2-7|TRBV7-3|TRBD1
CASSPRPGTAIYEQYF
TGTGCCAGCAGCCCCCGGCCCGGGACAGCAATCTACGAGCAGTACTTC
>NA|TRBJ2-7|TRBV5-1|TRBD2
CASSRTPLSGKYEQYF
TGCGCCAGCAGCCGGACCCCACTGAGCGGGAAATACGAGCAGTACTTC
>NA|TRBJ1-2|TRBV19|NA
CASSIVGVGGYTF
TGTGCCAGTAGTATAGTTGGAGTCGGTGGCTACACCTTC
>NA|TRBJ1-2|TRBV18|TRBD1
CASSPPDRVGYGYTF
TGTGCCAGCTCACCCCCGGACAGGGTAGGCTATGGCTACACCTTC
>NA|TRBJ1-6|TRBV5-6|NA
CASTKAPSFSSPLHF
TGTGCCAGCACCAAAGCCCCGAGTTTTTCTTCACCCCTCCACTTT
>NA|TRBJ2-1|TRBV5-5|TRBD2
CASSLVRLADYNEQFF
TGTGCCAGCAGCTTGGTTCGGCTAGCGGACTACAATGAGCAGTTCTTC
>NA|TRBJ1-6|TRBV6-6|TRBD1
CASSRTGENSPLHF
TGTGCCAGCAGTCGGACAGGGGAAAATTCACCCCTCCACTTT
>NA|TRBJ1-5|TRBV27|NA
CASKPGRFSNQPQHF
TGTGCCAGCAAGCCGGGACGGTTTAGCAATCAGCCCCAGCATTTT
>once|TRBJ1-3|TRBV6-5|NA
CASSYDGASSGNTIYF
TGTGCCAGCAGTTACGACGGGGCCAGCTCTGGAAACACCATATATTTT
>NA|TRBJ2-3|TRBV19|NA
CASSAAGVTDTQYF
TGTGCCAGTAGCGCCGCAGGGGTCACAGATACGCAGTATTTT
>NA|TRBJ1-1|TRBV4-1|NA
CVNTRPLAFMNTEAFF
TGCGTCAACACCAGACCCCTGGCCTTTATGAACACTGAAGCTTTCTTT
>NA|TRBJ1-1|TRBV19|NA
CASSFVQGTNTEAFF
TGTGCCAGTAGTTTTGTCCAGGGGACGAACACTGAAGCTTTCTTT
>NA|TRBJ2-7|TRBV4-3|TRBD1
CASSQGGPGQVVYEQYF
TGCGCCAGCAGCCAAGGTGGTCCGGGACAGGTCGTCTACGAGCAGTACTTC
>NA|TRBJ2-5|TRBV7-3|TRBD2
CASSSSGRETQYF
TGTGCCAGCAGCTCGAGCGGGAGGGAGACCCAGTACTTC
>NA|TRBJ2-7|TRBV30|TRBD1
CAWSVLGQGSNEQYF
TGTGCCTGGAGTGTACTGGGACAGGGATCTAACGAGCAGTACTTC
>NA|TRBJ1-6|TRBV4-1|NA
CASSQGTSSYNSPLHF
TGCGCCAGCAGCCAAGGGACGAGCTCCTATAATTCACCCCTCCACTTT
>NA|TRBJ1-1|TRBV6-2/TRBV6-3|NA
CASSYPGPSSNTEAFF
TGTGCCAGCAGTTACCCGGGCCCCTCGTCGAACACTGAAGCTTTCTTT
>NA|TRBJ1-1|TRBV30|NA
CAWMGRLGQGTEAFF
TGTGCCTGGATGGGAAGGTTGGGTCAAGGCACTGAAGCTTTCTTT
>NA|TRBJ2-1|TRBV6-1|TRBD2
CASSQVAGVRYNEQFF
TGTGCCAGCAGTCAAGTAGCGGGAGTACGCTACAATGAGCAGTTCTTC
>few|TRBJ1-5|TRBV28|NA
CASSFDSEVGNQPQHF
TGTGCCAGCAGTTTTGACTCAGAGGTCGGCAATCAGCCCCAGCATTTT
>NA|TRBJ2-3|TRBV7-2|TRBD1
CASSLRTGETDTQYF
TGTGCCAGCAGCTTAAGGACAGGGGAAACAGATACGCAGTATTTT
>NA|TRBJ1-5|TRBV19|NA
CASSTRTAHNQPQHF
TGTGCCAGTAGTACCAGGACAGCCCACAATCAGCCCCAGCATTTT
>NA|TRBJ1-1|TRBV18|NA
CASSPRTGEAFF
TGTGCCAGCTCACCCCGAACGGGGGAAGCTTTCTTT
>NA|TRBJ2-7|TRBV5-1|TRBD1
CASSLAGQGDEQYF
TGCGCCAGCAGCTTGGCCGGGCAGGGGGACGAGCAGTACTTC
>NA|TRBJ2-3|TRBV4-1|NA
CASSQETEGTAHF
TGCGCCAGCAGCCAAGAAACCGAAGGGACCGCGCATTTT
>NA|TRBJ2-2|TRBV6-5|NA
CASSPIAGELFF
TGTGCCAGCAGTCCAATAGCCGGGGAGCTGTTTTTT
>NA|TRBJ2-7|TRBV14|NA
CASSQDVGKHEQYF
TGTGCCAGCAGCCAAGACGTGGGGAAACACGAGCAGTACTTC
>NA|TRBJ2-2|TRBV7-2|NA
CASSPNRWNGELFF
TGTGCCAGCAGCCCCAACAGGTGGAACGGGGAGCTGTTTTTT
>NA|TRBJ2-3|TRBV5-6|NA
CASSQRWADTQYF
TGTGCCAGCAGCCAGAGATGGGCAGATACGCAGTATTTT